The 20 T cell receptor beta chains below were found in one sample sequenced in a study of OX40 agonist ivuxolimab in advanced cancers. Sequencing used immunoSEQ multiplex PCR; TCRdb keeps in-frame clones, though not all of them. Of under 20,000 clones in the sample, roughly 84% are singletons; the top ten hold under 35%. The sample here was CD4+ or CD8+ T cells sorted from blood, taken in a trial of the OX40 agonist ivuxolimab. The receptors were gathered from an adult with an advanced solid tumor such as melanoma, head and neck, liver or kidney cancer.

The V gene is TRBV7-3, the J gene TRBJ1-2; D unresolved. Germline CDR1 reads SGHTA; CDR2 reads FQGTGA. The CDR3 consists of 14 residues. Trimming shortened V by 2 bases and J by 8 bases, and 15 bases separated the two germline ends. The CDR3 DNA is TGTGCCAGCAGCTTAGTCCCGGGAACGTGGGGCTACACCTTC. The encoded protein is CASSLVPGTWGYTF.

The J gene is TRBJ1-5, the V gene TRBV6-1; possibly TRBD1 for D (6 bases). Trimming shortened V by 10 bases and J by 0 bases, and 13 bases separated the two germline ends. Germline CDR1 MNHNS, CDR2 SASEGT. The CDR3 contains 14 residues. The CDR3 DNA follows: TGTGCCATCCGACTACAGGGTAGCAATCAGCCCCAGCATTTT. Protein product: CAIRLQGSNQPQHF.

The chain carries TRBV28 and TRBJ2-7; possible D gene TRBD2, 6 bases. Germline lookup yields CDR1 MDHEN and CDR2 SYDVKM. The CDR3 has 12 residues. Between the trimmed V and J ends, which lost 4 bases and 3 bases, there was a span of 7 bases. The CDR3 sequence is CASSWGDYEQYF. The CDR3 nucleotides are TGTGCCAGCAGTTGGGGGGACTACGAGCAGTACTTC.

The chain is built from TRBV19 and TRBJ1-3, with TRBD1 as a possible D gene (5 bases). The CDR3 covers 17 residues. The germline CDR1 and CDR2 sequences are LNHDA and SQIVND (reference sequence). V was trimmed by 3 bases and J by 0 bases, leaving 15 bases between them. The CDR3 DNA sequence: TGTGCCAGTAGTATGAACGGGGACTCATCCTCTGGAAACACCATATATTTT. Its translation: CASSMNGDSSSGNTIYF.

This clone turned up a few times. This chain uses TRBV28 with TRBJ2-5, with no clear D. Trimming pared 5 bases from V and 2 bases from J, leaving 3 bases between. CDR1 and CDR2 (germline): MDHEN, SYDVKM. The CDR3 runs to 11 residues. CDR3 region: CASSKQETQYF. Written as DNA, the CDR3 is TGTGCCAGCAGTAAACAAGAGACCCAGTACTTC.

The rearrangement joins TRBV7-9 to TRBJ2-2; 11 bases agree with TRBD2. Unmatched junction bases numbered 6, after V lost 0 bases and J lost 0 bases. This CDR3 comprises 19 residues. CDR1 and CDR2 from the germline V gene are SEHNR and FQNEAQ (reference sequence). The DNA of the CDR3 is TGTGCCAGCAGCTTAGCGGCACTAGCGGGGGACCCGAACACCGGGGAGCTGTTTTTT. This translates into CASSLAALAGDPNTGELFF.

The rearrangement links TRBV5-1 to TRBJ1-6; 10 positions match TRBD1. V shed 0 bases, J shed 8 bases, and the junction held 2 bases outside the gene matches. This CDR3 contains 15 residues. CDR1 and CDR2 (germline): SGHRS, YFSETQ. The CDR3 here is CASSLGDRGDSPLHF. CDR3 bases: TGCGCCAGCAGCTTGGGGGACAGGGGTGATTCACCCCTCCACTTT.

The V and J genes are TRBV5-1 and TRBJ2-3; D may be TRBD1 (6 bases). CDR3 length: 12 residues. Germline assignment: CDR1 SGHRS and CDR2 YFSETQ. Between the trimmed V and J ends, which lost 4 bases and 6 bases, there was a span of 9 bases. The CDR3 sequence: CASSLQGDTQYF. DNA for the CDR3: TGCGCCAGCAGCCTTCAGGGGGATACGCAGTATTTT.

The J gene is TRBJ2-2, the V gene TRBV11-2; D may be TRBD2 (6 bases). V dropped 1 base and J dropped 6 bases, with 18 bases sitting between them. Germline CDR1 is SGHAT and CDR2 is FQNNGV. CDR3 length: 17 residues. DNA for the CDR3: TGTGCCAGCAGCTTAGTCGCTCTGGGGGGTCGTTCCGGGGAGCTGTTTTTT. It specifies CASSLVALGGRSGELFF.

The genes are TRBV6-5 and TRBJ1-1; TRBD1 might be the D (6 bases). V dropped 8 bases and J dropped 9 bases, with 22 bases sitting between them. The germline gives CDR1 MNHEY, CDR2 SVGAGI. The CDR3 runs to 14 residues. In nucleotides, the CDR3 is TGTGCCAGCGGTACCTCCGGGACATCGACGAAAGCTTTCTTT. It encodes CASGTSGTSTKAFF.

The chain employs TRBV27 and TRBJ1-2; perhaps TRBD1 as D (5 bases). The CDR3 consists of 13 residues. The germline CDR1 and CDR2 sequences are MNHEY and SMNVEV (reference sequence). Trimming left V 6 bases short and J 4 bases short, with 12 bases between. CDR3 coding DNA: TGTGCCAGCAGACCAACAGGCAGCTATGGCTACACCTTC. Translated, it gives CASRPTGSYGYTF.

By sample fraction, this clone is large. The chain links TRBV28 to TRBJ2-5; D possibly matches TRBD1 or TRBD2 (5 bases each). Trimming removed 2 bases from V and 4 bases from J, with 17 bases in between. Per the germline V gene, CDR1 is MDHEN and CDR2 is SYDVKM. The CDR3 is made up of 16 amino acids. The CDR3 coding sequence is TGTGCCAGCAGTTTAGTATCGGGGCTCGCAGGAGAGACCCAGTACTTC. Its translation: CASSLVSGLAGETQYF.

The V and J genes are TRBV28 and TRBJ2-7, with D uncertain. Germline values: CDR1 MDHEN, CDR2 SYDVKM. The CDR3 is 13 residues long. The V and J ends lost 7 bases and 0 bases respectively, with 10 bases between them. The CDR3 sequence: CASKSVFSYEQYF. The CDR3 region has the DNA TGTGCCAGCAAATCTGTCTTCTCCTACGAGCAGTACTTC.

For the CDR3, the DNA is TGTGCCAGCAGCTTTCTAGGCGGACAGGAGACCCAGTACTTC. Protein sequence: CASSFLGGQETQYF. The chain links TRBV6-5 to TRBJ2-5; possibly TRBD1 for D (6 bases). Germline CDR1 reads MNHEY; CDR2 reads SVGAGI. V was cut by 6 bases and J by 5 bases, with 16 bases left in between. The CDR3 has 14 residues.

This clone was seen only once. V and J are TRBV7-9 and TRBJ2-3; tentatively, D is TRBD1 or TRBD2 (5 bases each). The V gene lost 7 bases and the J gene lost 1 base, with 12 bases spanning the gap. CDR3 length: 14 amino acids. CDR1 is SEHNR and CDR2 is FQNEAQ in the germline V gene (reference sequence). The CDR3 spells CASTPPGRTDTQYF. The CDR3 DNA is TGTGCCAGCACCCCTCCGGGGCGCACAGATACGCAGTATTTT.

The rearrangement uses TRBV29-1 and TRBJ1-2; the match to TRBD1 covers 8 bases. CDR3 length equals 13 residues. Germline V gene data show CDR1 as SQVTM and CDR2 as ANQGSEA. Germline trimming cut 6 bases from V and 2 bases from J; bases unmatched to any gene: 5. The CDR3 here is CSVTDRGNYGYTF. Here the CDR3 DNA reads TGCAGCGTCACAGACAGGGGAAACTATGGCTACACCTTC.

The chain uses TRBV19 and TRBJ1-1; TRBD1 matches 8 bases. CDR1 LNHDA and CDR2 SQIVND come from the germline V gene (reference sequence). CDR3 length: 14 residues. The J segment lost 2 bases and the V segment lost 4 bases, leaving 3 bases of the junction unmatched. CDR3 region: CASSSQGANTEAFF. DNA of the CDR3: TGTGCCAGTAGTAGTCAGGGGGCAAACACTGAAGCTTTCTTT.

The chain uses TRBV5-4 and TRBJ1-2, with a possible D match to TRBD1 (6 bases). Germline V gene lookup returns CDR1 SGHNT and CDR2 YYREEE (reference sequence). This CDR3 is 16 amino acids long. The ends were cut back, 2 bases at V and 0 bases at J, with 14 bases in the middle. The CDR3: CASSFYGQLPNYGYTF. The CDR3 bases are TGTGCCAGCAGCTTCTACGGACAGCTACCTAACTATGGCTACACCTTC.

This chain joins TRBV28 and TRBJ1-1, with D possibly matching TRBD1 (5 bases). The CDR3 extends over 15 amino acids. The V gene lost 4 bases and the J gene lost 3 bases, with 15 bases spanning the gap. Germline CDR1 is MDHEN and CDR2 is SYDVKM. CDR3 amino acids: CASSSLNTGYTEAFF. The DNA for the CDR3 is TGTGCCAGCAGTTCGCTGAATACAGGATACACTGAAGCTTTCTTT.

DNA for the CDR3: TGTGCCAGCAGCCAACTCCAAGATGAGGGAAATGGCTACACCTTC. Encoded protein: CASSQLQDEGNGYTF. V usage is TRBV4-2 and J usage is TRBJ1-2; D is undetermined. The CDR3 consists of 15 residues. Germline assignment: CDR1 LGHNA and CDR2 YNFKEQ. V shed 2 bases and J shed 6 bases, with 16 bases lying between them.